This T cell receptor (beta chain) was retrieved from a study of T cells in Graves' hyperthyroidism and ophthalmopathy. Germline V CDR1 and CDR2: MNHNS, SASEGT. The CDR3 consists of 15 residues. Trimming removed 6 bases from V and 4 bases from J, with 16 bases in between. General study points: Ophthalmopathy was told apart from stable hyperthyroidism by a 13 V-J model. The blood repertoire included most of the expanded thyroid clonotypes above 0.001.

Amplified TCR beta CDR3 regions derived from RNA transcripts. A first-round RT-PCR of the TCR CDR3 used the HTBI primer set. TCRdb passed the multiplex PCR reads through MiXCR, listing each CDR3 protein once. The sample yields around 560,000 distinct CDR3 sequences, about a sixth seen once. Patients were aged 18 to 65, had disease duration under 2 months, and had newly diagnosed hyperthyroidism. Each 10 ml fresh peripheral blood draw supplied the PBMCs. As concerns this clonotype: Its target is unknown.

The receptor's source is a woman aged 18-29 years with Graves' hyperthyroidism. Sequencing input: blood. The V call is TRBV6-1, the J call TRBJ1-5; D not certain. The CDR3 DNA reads TGTGCCAGCAGACGGGAGGGAATCCGAAATCAGCCCCAGCATTTT. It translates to CASRREGIRNQPQHF.